A selection of T cell receptor beta chains follows, all from one sample in a study of OX40 agonist ivuxolimab in advanced cancers. The assay was immunoSEQ multiplex PCR, and TCRdb's table has in-frame clones only and misses some. Seen here are more than 50,000 clones, about 91% observed once, and the top ten hold 12%. This specimen was CD4+ or CD8+ T cells sorted from blood, taken in a trial of the OX40 agonist ivuxolimab. Receptors originate from an adult with an advanced solid tumor such as melanoma, head and neck, liver or kidney cancer. Each CDR3 is given with its conserved first and last residue. A D gene is named only where the DNA matches it firmly. Size tells how often a clone was seen (once, few, many) or the class of an expanded clone, and some rows leave it out.

d_call j_call clone_size v_call cdr3_length cdr3_aa cdr3_nt
TRBD1 TRBJ1-1 . TRBV5-1 15 CASSPRTGLNTEAFF TGCGCCAGCAGCCCGAGGACAGGGCTGAACACTGAAGCTTTCTTT
. TRBJ2-7 . TRBV5-8 15 CASSLASGRGYEQYF TGTGCCAGCAGCTTGGCGTCGGGCAGGGGATACGAGCAGTACTTC
. TRBJ2-7 once TRBV6-5 16 CASSYRQLSANYEQYF TGTGCCAGCAGTTACCGACAGCTTTCGGCAAACTACGAGCAGTACTTC
TRBD2 TRBJ2-7 . TRBV5-1 15 CASRQGLAGDNEQYF TGCGCCAGCAGACAGGGACTAGCGGGAGATAACGAGCAGTACTTC
. TRBJ1-1 few TRBV10-2 12 CASSEDPSEAFF TGCGCCAGCAGCGAGGACCCTTCTGAAGCTTTCTTT
. TRBJ2-7 . TRBV27 15 CASSRTPQGHYEQYF TGTGCCAGCAGTAGAACTCCTCAGGGACACTACGAGCAGTACTTC
. TRBJ2-7 . TRBV28 16 CASSRPLRDRSYEQYF TGTGCCAGCAGTCGGCCCCTCCGGGACCGATCCTACGAGCAGTACTTC
TRBD2 TRBJ2-7 . TRBV7-9 13 CASSLGVAGEQYF TGTGCCAGCAGCTTAGGAGTAGCGGGAGAGCAGTACTTC
TRBD2 TRBJ2-2 . TRBV27 16 CASVRLLAGGTGELFF TGTGCCAGCGTTCGCCTCCTAGCGGGAGGGACCGGGGAGCTGTTTTTT
. TRBJ1-2 . TRBV5-1 11 CASSSGNGYTF TGCGCCAGCAGCTCTGGAAATGGCTACACCTTC
. TRBJ2-3 . TRBV5-6 15 CASSLRRGRTDTQYF TGTGCCAGCAGCTTGCGCAGGGGTAGGACAGATACGCAGTATTTT
. TRBJ2-7 . TRBV5-1 16 CASSLNPGFSSYEQYF TGCGCCAGCAGCCTTAACCCTGGATTCAGCTCCTACGAGCAGTACTTC
. TRBJ2-6 . TRBV30 13 CAGWHSGANVLTF TGTGCCGGCTGGCACTCTGGGGCCAACGTCCTGACTTTC
. TRBJ1-5 few TRBV2 15 CASSEVGQSNQPQHF TGTGCCAGCAGTGAAGTCGGACAGAGCAATCAGCCCCAGCATTTT
TRBD1 TRBJ1-1 . TRBV19 15 CASSIGRGPHTEAFF TGTGCCAGTAGTATAGGCAGGGGGCCCCACACTGAAGCTTTCTTT
. TRBJ2-3 . TRBV10-3 14 CAIKGLTNPDTQYF TGTGCCATCAAAGGCTTGACTAATCCGGATACGCAGTATTTT
. TRBJ2-7 . TRBV6-5 14 CASSSGTRGLGQYF TGTGCCAGCAGTTCCGGGACACGGGGGCTTGGGCAGTACTTC
TRBD1 TRBJ2-7 once TRBV28 14 CAITDRASPHEQYF TGTGCCATTACGGACAGGGCCAGTCCCCACGAGCAGTACTTC
. TRBJ1-2 . TRBV29-1 12 CSVEEQDYGYTF TGCAGCGTTGAAGAACAGGACTATGGCTACACCTTC
. TRBJ2-5 . TRBV29-1 14 CSVEGGGRGETQYF TGCAGCGTTGAAGGCGGAGGCAGGGGAGAGACCCAGTACTTC
TRBD2 TRBJ2-7 . TRBV7-6 14 CASSSGLVSYEQYF TGTGCCAGCAGCTCGGGACTAGTTTCTTACGAGCAGTACTTC
. TRBJ2-1 . TRBV27 17 CASSLYQVAGRGNEQFF TGTGCCAGCAGTTTATATCAAGTGGCGGGAAGGGGGAATGAGCAGTTCTTC
TRBD2 TRBJ2-5 . TRBV7-8 14 CASSFRTSIETQYF TGTGCCAGCAGCTTCCGGACTAGCATCGAGACCCAGTACTTC
. TRBJ1-5 once TRBV27 13 CASSPRGNQPQHF TGTGCCAGCAGTCCGAGGGGCAATCAGCCCCAGCATTTT
. TRBJ2-7 . TRBV11-2 14 CASSLDPAAYEQYF TGTGCCAGCAGCTTAGATCCGGCAGCGTACGAGCAGTACTTC
. TRBJ2-1 . TRBV4-1 16 CASSQIDSFSYNEQFF TGCGCCAGCAGCCAAATCGACAGTTTCTCCTACAATGAGCAGTTCTTC
TRBD1 TRBJ1-5 . TRBV19 13 CASSGTANQPQHF TGTGCCAGTTCCGGGACAGCTAATCAGCCCCAGCATTTT
TRBD1 TRBJ1-1 . TRBV5-1 14 CASSFGQGGTEAFF TGCGCCAGCAGCTTCGGACAGGGGGGCACTGAAGCTTTCTTT
. TRBJ2-7 . TRBV7-9 13 CASSFPSSYEQYF TGTGCCAGCAGCTTTCCTAGCAGCTACGAGCAGTACTTC
. TRBJ2-3 . TRBV15 12 CATSSRADTQYF TGTGCCACCAGCTCCCGAGCTGATACGCAGTATTTT
. TRBJ1-5 . TRBV19 12 CASSPWGQPQHF TGTGCCAGTAGCCCATGGGGTCAGCCCCAGCATTTT
. TRBJ2-7 once TRBV9 13 CASSVATGYEQYF TGTGCCAGCAGCGTTGCGACGGGCTACGAGCAGTACTTC
TRBD2 TRBJ2-1 . TRBV19 15 CASAWAGGGDDEQFF TGTGCCAGTGCGTGGGCGGGAGGGGGTGACGATGAGCAGTTCTTC
. TRBJ2-2 . TRBV28 14 CASSLRLATGELFF TGTGCCAGCAGTTTGCGGCTAGCAACCGGGGAGCTGTTTTTT
TRBD1 TRBJ1-2 . TRBV4-1 15 CASRLPGQGNYGYTF TGCGCCAGCAGACTACCGGGACAGGGTAACTATGGCTACACCTTC
. TRBJ1-2 . TRBV9 15 CASSATLGGPYGYTF TGTGCCAGCAGCGCCACCCTCGGAGGGCCGTATGGCTACACCTTC
TRBD1 TRBJ1-4 . TRBV13 16 CASSGTGRRGNEKLFF TGTGCCAGCAGCGGGACAGGGAGGCGGGGTAATGAAAAACTGTTTTTT
. TRBJ2-5 . TRBV11-2 16 CASSLDGTPRRETQYF TGTGCCAGCAGCTTAGACGGGACACCCCGACGGGAGACCCAGTACTTC
. TRBJ2-3 . TRBV7-2 14 CASTPIGGRSTQYF TGTGCCAGCACCCCCATCGGGGGGCGGAGTACGCAGTATTTT
. TRBJ2-1 . TRBV13 15 CASSFFTSSYNEQFF TGTGCCAGCAGCTTCTTCACGAGCTCCTACAATGAGCAGTTCTTC
. TRBJ2-3 . TRBV7-9 13 CASSSSLTDTQYF TGTGCCAGCAGCTCCTCCCTTACAGATACGCAGTATTTT
TRBD1 TRBJ1-5 . TRBV27 15 CASSFSRQGGQPQHF TGTGCCAGCAGTTTTAGTCGACAGGGCGGACAGCCCCAGCATTTT
TRBD2 TRBJ2-7 . TRBV5-5 16 CASSSRTSGSSYEQYF TGTGCCAGCAGCTCCCGGACTAGCGGAAGCTCCTACGAGCAGTACTTC
. TRBJ2-1 . TRBV7-9 16 CASSEKRISSYNEQFF TGTGCCAGCAGTGAAAAGCGGATTAGCTCCTACAATGAGCAGTTCTTC
TRBD1 TRBJ2-2 . TRBV19 14 CASKIGTGTGELFF TGTGCCAGTAAAATTGGGACAGGGACCGGGGAGCTGTTTTTT
. TRBJ2-3 . TRBV7-2 13 CASSLVGTDTQYF TGTGCCAGCAGCTTAGTCGGGACAGATACGCAGTATTTT
TRBD1 TRBJ1-2 . TRBV9 14 CASSGQGANYGYTF TGTGCCAGCAGCGGACAGGGAGCTAACTATGGCTACACCTTC
TRBD2 TRBJ2-7 . TRBV27 13 CASSHGLDYEQYF TGTGCCAGCAGTCACGGACTAGACTACGAGCAGTACTTC
. TRBJ1-5 . TRBV10-3 14 CAISETARGQPQHF TGTGCCATCAGTGAGACAGCGAGGGGTCAGCCCCAGCATTTT
TRBD1 TRBJ2-7 medium-sized TRBV4-1 14 CASSQPGQGSEQYF TGCGCCAGCAGCCAACCGGGACAGGGGAGCGAGCAGTACTTC
. TRBJ2-7 . TRBV6-5 14 CASRILEASYEQYF TGTGCCAGCAGGATCCTAGAGGCGTCATACGAGCAGTACTTC
. TRBJ1-2 . TRBV9 14 CASSRAGANYGYTF TGTGCCAGCAGCCGAGCAGGGGCTAACTATGGCTACACCTTC
. TRBJ2-2 . TRBV9 13 CASSVSGAGELFF TGTGCCAGCAGCGTAAGTGGGGCCGGGGAGCTGTTTTTT